A single sample gave rise to the 27 T cell receptor beta chains below, sequenced in a study of CD8+CD57+ T cells in acquired aplastic anemia. In patients chosen for sequencing, flow cytometry had shown CD8+CD57+ cell expansion. Profiling of TCR beta VDJ combinations and CDR3 sequences used genomic DNA as template. TCRdb ran MiXCR on the reads and lists one entry per CDR3 protein. The table has about 200,000 distinct CDR3 sequences, 65% seen once; the top ten hold around three fifths. The sample consisted of sorted CD4+, CD8+, or CD8+CD57+ T cells (not recorded which) from PBMCs. Receptors originate from a human donor with aplastic anemia.

CDR3 region: CSASKLYEQYF. DNA of the CDR3: TGCAGTGCTAGTAAGTTATACGAGCAGTACTTC. The chain carries TRBV20-1 and TRBJ2-7; the D is unclear. The CDR3 has 11 residues. Per germline, CDR1 DFQATT and CDR2 SNEGSKA (reference sequence). V was pared by 3 bases and J by 4 bases, with 7 bases between.

The J gene is TRBJ2-7, the V gene TRBV24-1, with TRBD2 as a possible D gene (5 bases). This CDR3 spans 14 amino acids. Germline assignment: CDR1 KGHDR and CDR2 SFDVKD. Trimming removed 2 bases at V and 5 bases at J, with 12 bases between. The CDR3 DNA reads TGTGCCACCAGTGATTCGGACTTCGCCCACGAGCAGTACTTC. Protein sequence: CATSDSDFAHEQYF.

This rearrangement joins TRBV3-1 to TRBJ2-7, with 9 bases that match TRBD2. Germline CDR1 is LGHDT and CDR2 is YNNKEL (reference sequence). V trimming: 1 base; J trimming: 3 bases; junction bases outside the gene matches: 10. This CDR3 region has 17 residues. As DNA, the CDR3 is TGTGCCAGCAGCCAAGGCCTAGCGGGATGGGGTTTCTACGAGCAGTACTTC. Translated, it gives CASSQGLAGWGFYEQYF.

As to this clonotype: A read error may be the cause here, since a much bigger clone is one base away. V is TRBV5-6 and J is TRBJ2-7, with D perhaps assigned TRBD1 or TRBD2 (5 bases each). This CDR3 is built from 14 residues. The germline CDR1 and CDR2 sequences are SGHDT and YYEEEE. The CDR3 DNA reads as TGTGCCGGCAGCTTGGGGGTGGGTACATACGAGCAGTACTTC. Protein sequence: CAGSLGVGTYEQYF.

The chain links TRBV20-1 to TRBJ1-1; D perhaps matches TRBD1 (6 bases). The V and J ends lost 4 bases and 1 base respectively, with 13 bases between them. The germline V gene has CDR1 DFQATT and CDR2 SNEGSKA (reference sequence). The CDR3 sequence is 14 residues long. Here the CDR3 reads CSATPPTGNTEAFF. The CDR3 DNA is TGCAGTGCTACTCCCCCGACAGGGAACACTGAAGCTTTCTTT.

This clonotype was seen at least ten times. The V and J genes are TRBV20-1 and TRBJ2-3; D gene unclear. This CDR3 has 11 amino acids. Trimming shortened V by 0 bases and J by 14 bases, and 12 bases separated the two germline ends. CDR1 DFQATT and CDR2 SNEGSKA come from the germline V gene (reference sequence). The CDR3 nucleotides read TGCAGTGCTAGAGAGGGTAGCCTGCCGTATTTT. This translates into CSAREGSLPYF.

The rearrangement links TRBV24-1 to TRBJ1-1; no clear D. Trimming left V 2 bases short and J 5 bases short, with 8 bases between. Looked up from germline, CDR1 is KGHDR and CDR2 is SFDVKD. This CDR3 has 13 amino acids. The CDR3 region is CATSDSLGTEAFF. The CDR3 coding sequence is TGTGCCACCAGTGATTCCTTGGGGACTGAAGCTTTCTTT.

A single count supports this clonotype. The J gene is TRBJ2-2, the V gene TRBV19; 7 bases agree with TRBD1. Germline CDR1 LNHDA, CDR2 SQIVND (reference sequence). J gave up 6 bases and V 6 bases, and 4 bases lay outside the gene matches. The CDR3 sequence is 13 residues long. CDR3 coding DNA: TGTGCCAGTAGCCGAGACAGGGCCGGGGAGCTGTTTTTT. It is translated as CASSRDRAGELFF.

The chain is built from TRBV9 and TRBJ1-6; 9 bases agree with TRBD1. In germline, CDR1 is SGDLS, CDR2 YYNGEE. This CDR3 is built from 18 residues. V shed 0 bases, J shed 1 base, and the junction held 5 bases outside the gene matches. In nucleotides, the CDR3 is TGTGCCAGCAGCGTAGAGACAGGGGGAGAGTCCTATAATTCACCCCTCCACTTT. This sequence encodes CASSVETGGESYNSPLHF.

The chain has TRBV7-4 and TRBJ2-7; 7 nucleotides match TRBD2. The trim removed 3 bases at V and 6 bases at J, leaving 8 bases unmatched. CDR1 and CDR2 (germline): SGHVT, SQSDAQ. The CDR3 extends over 14 amino acids. The CDR3 sequence: CASSFGLVASEQYF. As DNA, the CDR3 is TGTGCCAGCAGCTTCGGACTAGTAGCGTCCGAGCAGTACTTC.

This clonotype was observed a handful of times. This chain connects TRBV5-1 to TRBJ2-7; 7 bases agree with TRBD1. The CDR3 spans 15 residues. Per germline, CDR1 SGHRS and CDR2 YFSETQ. V trimming: 3 bases; J trimming: 6 bases; junction bases outside the gene matches: 12. The CDR3 DNA reads as TGCGCCAGCAGCTACACCCCGGACAGGTCCGGCGAGCAGTACTTC. This translates into CASSYTPDRSGEQYF.

This clonotype was counted ten times or more. The chain employs TRBV5-5 and TRBJ2-7; no clear D gene. Germline assignment: CDR1 SGHKS and CDR2 YYEKEE (reference sequence). The CDR3 consists of 10 residues. The V end was cut by 7 bases, the J end by 3 bases, with 5 bases between. In DNA form, the CDR3 reads TGTGCCAGCGGAAACTACGAGCAGTACTTC. Amino acid sequence: CASGNYEQYF.

This clonotype was detected only a few times. The V and J genes are TRBV2 and TRBJ2-7; 8 bases are a match to TRBD1. V lost 6 bases and J lost 6; bases outside the gene matches: 10. CDR1 is SNHLY and CDR2 is FYNNEI in the germline V gene. CDR3 size: 14 residues. The CDR3: CASSLGGTGGEQYF. The DNA of the CDR3 is TGTGCCAGCAGCTTAGGAGGGACAGGTGGCGAGCAGTACTTC.

The V and J genes are TRBV2 and TRBJ1-3; tentative D call: TRBD1 (5 bases). Trimming cost V 4 bases and J 3 bases, with 7 bases left between them. From germline, CDR1 is SNHLY and CDR2 FYNNEI. The CDR3 is made up of 13 amino acids. The chain's CDR3 is CASSAGSGNTIYF. Here the CDR3 DNA reads TGTGCCAGCAGTGCAGGGAGTGGAAACACCATATATTTT. Full variable domain (rest looked up from reference TRBV2 and TRBJ1-3): EPEVTQTPSHQVTQMGQEVILRCVPISNHLYFYWYRQILGQKVEFLVSFYNNEISEKSEIFDDQFSVERPDGSNFTLKIRSTKLEDSAMYFCASSAGSGNTIYFGEGSWLTVV.

This sequence joins TRBV16 and TRBJ1-1; D remains ambiguous. Per germline, CDR1 KGHSY and CDR2 FQNENV. V was trimmed by 2 bases and J by 1 base, leaving 5 bases between them. The CDR3 sequence is 13 residues long. The CDR3 spells CASSQQWNTEAFF. Here the CDR3 DNA reads TGTGCCAGCAGCCAACAGTGGAACACTGAAGCTTTCTTT. The full variable domain, completed using reference TRBV16 and TRBJ1-1, is GEEVAQTPKHLVRGEGQKAKLYCAPIKGHSYVFWYQQVLKNEFKFLISFQNENVFDETGMPKERFSAKCLPNSPCSLEIQATKLEDSAVYFCASSQQWNTEAFFGQGTRLTVV.

V is TRBV20-1 and J is TRBJ1-1; D call uncertain. The germline V gene encodes CDR1 DFQATT and CDR2 SNEGSKA (reference sequence). The CDR3 is 14 residues long. V lost 0 bases, J lost 0 bases, and 8 bases lay in between. In nucleotides, the CDR3 is TGCAGTGCTAGAGATATAGGGATGAACACTGAAGCTTTCTTT. This sequence encodes CSARDIGMNTEAFF.

Comments on this clonotype: This could be a read error, since a much larger clone is one nucleotide away. The V and J genes are TRBV28 and TRBJ2-7; the match to TRBD1 covers 8 bases. The CDR3 extends over 15 amino acids. In germline, CDR1 is MDHEN, CDR2 SYDVKM. CDR3 DNA sequence: TGTGCCAGCAACACACCAGGACAGGGTGCGTACGAGCATTACTTC. It is translated as CASNTPGQGAYEHYF.

This chain links TRBV20-1 with TRBJ2-3; 14 nucleotides line up with TRBD2. Germline loops: CDR1 DFQATT, CDR2 SNEGSKA (reference sequence). The V segment lost 2 bases and the J segment 5 bases; nucleotides outside the gene matches: 6. The CDR3 is made up of 16 amino acids. The CDR3 protein is CSARSTSGRGRDTQYF. Written as DNA, the CDR3 is TGCAGTGCTAGATCGACTAGCGGGAGGGGGAGAGATACGCAGTATTTT.

In its sample, this clonotype was seen many times. This chain connects TRBV5-1 to TRBJ1-6; D perhaps matches TRBD1 (6 bases). This CDR3 contains 14 residues. V lost 0 bases to trimming and J lost 10 bases, with 11 bases between them. Germline CDR1 reads SGHRS; CDR2 reads YFSETQ. As DNA, the CDR3 is TGCGCCAGCAGCTTGGAGACAGGCGGCTCACCCCTCCACTTT. Amino acids: CASSLETGGSPLHF.

This clonotype showed up just once. This chain joins TRBV15 and TRBJ1-5; D gene uncertain. The CDR3 runs 15 residues. V was pared by 1 base and J by 0 bases, with 7 bases between. Germline-derived CDR1 and CDR2 are LNHNV and YYDKDF (reference sequence). The CDR3 here is CATSRGTDSNQPQHF. The CDR3 DNA sequence: TGTGCCACCAGCAGAGGTACAGATAGCAATCAGCCCCAGCATTTT.

In this sample, this clonotype turned up a few times. CDR3 bases: TGTGCCACCAGTGATCCCACAGATACAGATACGCAGTATTTT. Translated: CATSDPTDTDTQYF. The chain recombines TRBV7-2 with TRBJ2-3, with D unresolved. The V gene lost 10 bases and the J gene lost 3 bases, with 17 bases spanning the gap. The CDR3 has 14 amino acids. Germline values: CDR1 SGHTA, CDR2 FQGNSA.

The CDR3 bases are TGTGCCAGCAGTTTAGGGACAGTCCAAGAGACCCAGTACTTC. Its translation is CASSLGTVQETQYF. This chain uses TRBV12-3 or TRBV12-4 with TRBJ2-5, with D tentatively TRBD1 (6 bases). The CDR3 consists of 14 residues. The V end lost 1 base, the J end lost 1 base, and 7 bases lay between the germline ends.

The chain employs TRBV2 and TRBJ2-7; 12 bases are a match to TRBD2. The CDR3 totals 14 residues. V lost 8 bases to trimming and J lost 3 bases; unmatched junction nucleotides: 5. The germline V gene has CDR1 SNHLY and CDR2 FYNNEI. CDR3 region: CASGRTSGVYEQYF. As DNA, the CDR3 is TGTGCCAGCGGACGGACTAGCGGGGTCTACGAGCAGTACTTC.

This clonotype has more than one count but fewer than ten. The chain recombines TRBV19 with TRBJ1-5; D remains ambiguous. The CDR3 has 14 amino acids. The V gene's germline CDR1 is LNHDA and CDR2 SQIVND (reference sequence). Deletions cut 3 bases from V and 2 bases from J, with 8 bases between. The CDR3 DNA reads as TGTGCCAGTAGTATCCGTGGAGGCAATCAGCCCCAGCATTTT. This gives the protein CASSIRGGNQPQHF.

The chain uses TRBV12-3 or TRBV12-4 and TRBJ1-2; D not resolved. This CDR3 comprises 11 residues. V dropped 8 bases and J dropped 4 bases, with 8 bases sitting between them. The CDR3 loop reads CASGLGYGYTF. The DNA of the CDR3 is TGTGCCAGCGGCTTGGGCTATGGCTACACCTTC.

The chain combines TRBV20-1 with TRBJ1-1; tentatively, D is TRBD1 (6 bases). CDR1 DFQATT and CDR2 SNEGSKA come from the germline V gene (reference sequence). CDR3 size: 13 residues. Trimming stripped 2 bases from V and 6 bases from J, with 13 bases between. The CDR3 protein is CSARQQGFSEAFF. In DNA, the CDR3 is TGCAGTGCTAGACAACAGGGCTTCTCTGAAGCTTTCTTT.

This clonotype was seen many times. The V call is TRBV12-3 or TRBV12-4, the J call TRBJ2-3, with D maybe TRBD1 (7 bases). The length of the CDR3 is 16 residues. V gave up 2 bases and J gave up 0 bases, with 12 bases separating them. This CDR3 is CASSLTEGASTDTQYF. CDR3 DNA: TGTGCCAGCAGTTTAACGGAGGGGGCTAGCACAGATACGCAGTATTTT.